The clone carrying this TCR beta chain was observed a handful of times. Sample-barcoded 5' priming and a J-beta primer mix drove a second PCR of about 6 to 12 cycles. TCRdb ran MiXCR on the 5' RACE reads and lists one entry per CDR3 protein. The repertoire has about 1.8 million distinct CDR3 sequences, 49% of them found once; the top ten carry around 2.1%. This sample is part of a study of blood T cells in healthy people across ages. The sequencing input was blood. The receptor was isolated from a woman in her 40s in good health.

The CDR3 DNA is TGCGCCAGCAGCGTGCGACTAGCGGGGGGGAGGTACAATGAGCAGTTCTTC. Its protein is CASSVRLAGGRYNEQFF. The chain couples TRBV5-1 to TRBJ2-1; TRBD2 matches 14 bases. J was trimmed by 4 bases and V by 4 bases; bases with no gene match: 7. Germline CDR1 SGHRS, CDR2 YFSETQ. CDR3 length: 17 amino acids.